This TCR beta chain was identified in a study of PD-L1 blockade in urothelial cancer. Study details: Males with bladder-origin urothelial cancer made up about 85% of the roughly 29 patients. Patients had been given 0 to 3 earlier chemotherapy regimens. Median blood clonality was around 0.08, with tens of thousands of unique TCRs.

CDR1 MNHEY and CDR2 SVGAGI come from the germline V gene. V dropped 2 bases and J dropped 4 bases, with 10 bases sitting between them. CDR3 length equals 14 residues. Time point given: pretreatment peripheral blood. Assay used: immunoSEQ multiplex PCR; TCRdb lists only in-frame clones, some missing. Among fewer than 50,000 clones, more than 70% were seen once, and the ten largest hold more than 20%. This sequence joins TRBV6-5 and TRBJ2-3; TRBD2 might be the D (5 bases). The source was PBMCs, collected around atezolizumab (anti-PD-L1) treatment. This receptor was obtained from a donor aged 40 or older with urothelial cancer. DNA of the CDR3: TGTGCCAGCAGTTACCGCACTAGGCCAGATACGCAGTATTTT. It translates to CASSYRTRPDTQYF.